This passage covers 22 T cell receptor beta chains from one sample sequenced in a study of blood T cell repertoires in COVID-19. The assay was immunoSEQ multiplex PCR, and TCRdb's table has in-frame clones only and misses some. The sample contains 30,000 to 50,000 clones, 91% of which appear only once. The sample was peripheral blood. These receptor sequences come from a young woman in a cohort sampled during active COVID-19.

The chain joins TRBV5-1 to TRBJ1-6, with 7 bases fitting TRBD1. This CDR3 region has 15 residues. The germline gives CDR1 SGHRS, CDR2 YFSETQ. V trimming: 2 bases; J trimming: 6 bases; junction bases outside the gene matches: 5. CDR3 in amino acids: CASSFRDSLNSPLHF. In DNA, the CDR3 is TGCGCCAGCAGCTTCCGGGACAGCCTTAATTCACCCCTCCACTTT.

This chain connects TRBV6-1 to TRBJ2-1, with a possible D match to TRBD2 (5 bases). V was clipped by 0 bases and J by 9 bases, with 12 bases between them. CDR1 is MNHNS and CDR2 is SASEGT in the germline V gene. The CDR3 has 14 amino acids. The CDR3 loop reads CASSEALLGPEQFF. The CDR3 bases are TGTGCCAGCAGTGAAGCGCTACTAGGTCCTGAGCAGTTCTTC.

J is TRBJ2-2 and V is TRBV11-3; no firm D call. CDR3 length equals 14 residues. V lost 1 base to trimming and J lost 3 bases, with 6 bases between them. CDR1 is SGHNT, CDR2 YENEEA, per germline. The CDR3: CASSLGSYTGELFF. The CDR3 bases are TGTGCCAGCAGCTTAGGGAGTTACACCGGGGAGCTGTTTTTT.

This clone appeared once. The rearrangement links TRBV2 to TRBJ2-1; 7 positions match TRBD1. The CDR3 is 15 amino acids. The V and J ends lost 6 bases and 0 bases, in that order; junction bases with no gene match: 5. Germline V lookup: CDR1 SNHLY, CDR2 FYNNEI. The CDR3 region has the DNA TGTGCCAGCAGCATAGGACAGGTCTCCTACAATGAGCAGTTCTTC. It encodes CASSIGQVSYNEQFF.

J is TRBJ2-2 and V is TRBV19, with TRBD1 matching 8 bases. The V and J ends lost 9 bases and 6 bases, in that order; junction bases with no gene match: 9. The CDR3 runs 14 residues. The V gene's germline CDR1 is LNHDA and CDR2 SQIVND (reference sequence). The CDR3 is CASRDRSHPGELFF. Written as DNA, the CDR3 is TGTGCCAGCCGGGACAGGTCTCATCCCGGGGAGCTGTTTTTT. Variable domain in full (rest from reference TRBV19 and TRBJ2-2): DGGITQSPKYLFRKEGQNVTLSCEQNLNHDAMYWYRQDPGQGLRLIYYSQIVNDFQKGDIAEGYSVSREKKESFPLTVTSAQKNPTAFYLCASRDRSHPGELFFGEGSRLTVL.

The chain is built from TRBV6-5 and TRBJ2-5; D is ambiguous. This CDR3 contains 13 residues. V lost 8 bases and J lost 5, with 15 bases in between. CDR1 and CDR2 (germline): MNHEY, SVGAGI. The CDR3 reads CASDPGRSETQYF. The DNA of the CDR3 is TGTGCCAGCGATCCCGGTAGATCGGAGACCCAGTACTTC.

This chain uses TRBV7-9 with TRBJ2-1; TRBD2 might be the D (5 bases). V dropped 3 bases and J dropped 3 bases, with 9 bases sitting between them. Germline V gene sequence: CDR1 SEHNR, CDR2 FQNEAQ (reference sequence). The length of the CDR3 is 14 residues. In DNA form, the CDR3 reads TGTGCCAGCAGCTTGGAGACTAACTACAATGAGCAGTTCTTC. It encodes CASSLETNYNEQFF.

This clone was recorded once. The chain carries TRBV28 and TRBJ1-1; D might be TRBD1 (5 bases). Germline V gene lookup returns CDR1 MDHEN and CDR2 SYDVKM. The CDR3 has 14 amino acids. V lost 7 bases and J 4 bases, leaving 16 bases between the germline ends. CDR3: CASIPPRGGTEAFF. The CDR3 DNA is TGTGCCAGCATCCCTCCCCGGGGGGGCACTGAAGCTTTCTTT.

The chain links TRBV6-5 to TRBJ2-3; no reliable D call. The CDR3 spans 13 residues. V gave up 5 bases and J gave up 4 bases, with 10 bases separating them. The germline V gene has CDR1 MNHEY and CDR2 SVGAGI. CDR3 protein: CASSPSVADTQYF. The DNA of the CDR3 is TGTGCCAGCAGTCCCAGCGTGGCAGATACGCAGTATTTT.

The chain combines TRBV9 with TRBJ2-3; 7 bases are shared with TRBD1. There are 16 residues in the CDR3. Losses at the gene ends were 4 bases for V and 2 bases for J; bases not matched to a gene: 10. CDR1 and CDR2 from the germline V gene are SGDLS and YYNGEE. CDR3 sequence reads: CASSSHRQGPTDTQYF. The DNA of the CDR3 is TGTGCCAGCAGCTCGCACAGACAGGGCCCCACAGATACGCAGTATTTT.

This clone was observed a handful of times. The rearrangement uses TRBV27 and TRBJ2-6, with TRBD2 matching over 10 bases. The ends lost 3 bases at V and 0 bases at J; junction bases unmatched: 8. Germline values: CDR1 MNHEY, CDR2 SMNVEV (reference sequence). This CDR3 is 19 amino acids long. The CDR3, as DNA: TGTGCCAGCAGTTTTTCTACTAGCGGGGTAATCTCTGGGGCCAACGTCCTGACTTTC. The encoded protein is CASSFSTSGVISGANVLTF.

V is TRBV27 and J is TRBJ2-7, with D perhaps matching TRBD2 (5 bases). V was shortened by 6 bases and J by 8 bases, with 17 bases between the two germline ends. Germline CDR1 is MNHEY and CDR2 is SMNVEV (reference sequence). The CDR3 is made up of 13 amino acids. CDR3 loop: CASSPLGREKQYF. CDR3 sequence (DNA): TGTGCCAGCAGCCCCCTTGGAAGGGAGAAGCAGTACTTC.

The chain combines TRBV19 with TRBJ2-2, with TRBD2 as a possible D gene (5 bases). V was shortened by 6 bases and J by 1 base, with 12 bases between the two germline ends. The CDR3 extends over 15 amino acids. Per the germline V gene, CDR1 is LNHDA and CDR2 is SQIVND (reference sequence). CDR3: CASRPTRVNTGELFF. CDR3 sequence (DNA): TGTGCCAGTAGGCCCACTAGAGTGAACACCGGGGAGCTGTTTTTT. The variable domain in full, completed from reference TRBV19 and TRBJ2-2, reads DGGITQSPKYLFRKEGQNVTLSCEQNLNHDAMYWYRQDPGQGLRLIYYSQIVNDFQKGDIAEGYSVSREKKESFPLTVTSAQKNPTAFYLCASRPTRVNTGELFFGEGSRLTVL.

V and J are TRBV10-3 and TRBJ1-2; D might be TRBD1 (6 bases). The germline CDR1 and CDR2 sequences are ENHRY and SYGVKD. There are 13 residues in the CDR3. With 5 bases removed from V and 2 bases from J, the gap between germline ends came to 9 bases. The CDR3 bases are TGTGCCATCAGTTCACAGGGAAACTATGGCTACACCTTC. Its translation: CAISSQGNYGYTF.

The gene calls are TRBV28 and TRBJ1-6; D unclear. V dropped 5 bases and J dropped 9 bases, with 8 bases sitting between them. The CDR3 consists of 12 residues. The germline gives CDR1 MDHEN, CDR2 SYDVKM. CDR3 nucleotide sequence: TGTGCCAGCAGTATCCCTACTTCACCCCTCCACTTT. Residues: CASSIPTSPLHF.

The gene calls are TRBV6-6 and TRBJ2-5, with a tentative D call TRBD2 (5 bases). Germline V lookup: CDR1 MNHNY, CDR2 SVGAGI (reference sequence). Deletions cut 8 bases from V and 0 bases from J, with 19 bases between. The CDR3 sequence is 16 residues long. As DNA, the CDR3 is TGTGCCAGCTCACCCCGGGGTAGCAGCTACCAAGAGACCCAGTACTTC. It specifies CASSPRGSSYQETQYF.

This clone showed up just once. V is TRBV5-1 and J is TRBJ2-7; maybe TRBD1 (6 bases). Germline loops: CDR1 SGHRS, CDR2 YFSETQ. With 3 bases removed from V and 2 bases from J, the gap between germline ends came to 15 bases. The CDR3 totals 15 residues. The DNA for the CDR3 is TGCGCCAGCAGCTGGGAAGGGGGTCACGCCTACGAGCAGTACTTC. Protein sequence: CASSWEGGHAYEQYF.

This chain uses TRBV7-8 with TRBJ2-7; possibly TRBD2 for D (5 bases). The CDR3 spans 13 residues. Trimming removed 3 bases at V and 4 bases at J, with 10 bases between. Germline values: CDR1 SGHVS, CDR2 FQNEAQ. For the CDR3, the DNA is TGTGCCAGCAGCTTCGGCGGACTTTACGAGCAGTACTTC. Amino acid sequence: CASSFGGLYEQYF.

The J gene is TRBJ2-5, the V gene TRBV30; 12 bases match TRBD2. V lost 1 base, J lost 7 bases, and 10 bases stayed unmatched. The germline V gene has CDR1 GTSNPN and CDR2 SVGIG (reference sequence). The CDR3 covers 16 residues. The CDR3: CAWSASLAGGPGTQYF. The CDR3 nucleotides are TGTGCCTGGAGTGCCTCTCTAGCGGGAGGGCCTGGGACCCAGTACTTC.

The chain is built from TRBV7-2 and TRBJ1-5, with TRBD1 identical over 7 bases. Germline assignment: CDR1 SGHTA and CDR2 FQGNSA. The CDR3 totals 14 residues. The V segment lost 5 bases and the J segment 3 bases; nucleotides outside the gene matches: 4. The CDR3 region has the DNA TGTGCCAGCAGCATGACAGGGTTCAATCAGCCCCAGCATTTT. Translating it yields CASSMTGFNQPQHF.

The rearrangement joins TRBV5-1 to TRBJ2-5; unclear D gene. Trimming left V 0 bases short and J 5 bases short, with 14 bases between. CDR1 and CDR2 (germline): SGHRS, YFSETQ. The CDR3 has 15 amino acids. In DNA form, the CDR3 reads TGCGCCAGCAGCTTGGCGTCTAGTAACAAGGAGACCCAGTACTTC. Translated, it gives CASSLASSNKETQYF.

The rearrangement uses TRBV4-2 and TRBJ1-2; 8 bases line up with TRBD1. Per germline, CDR1 LGHNA and CDR2 YNFKEQ. The V gene end was trimmed by 2 bases and the J gene end by 4 bases; junction bases not matched to a gene: 3. The CDR3 is 14 amino acids. Here the CDR3 DNA reads TGTGCCAGCAGCCAACGGACAGGGCCCTATGGCTACACCTTC. Translated: CASSQRTGPYGYTF.